The next 31 T cell receptor beta chains were all read from a single sample in a study of cytomegalovirus exposure and HLA in healthy donors. The PCR employed 60 Vbeta primers together with 13 Jbeta primers. The protocol was immunoSEQ multiplex PCR, while the TCRdb copy is restricted to in-frame clones and leaves out a portion. This table has 150,000 to 200,000 clones, more than 75% appearing once. Sequenced: PBMCs. Receptors were obtained from a woman aged 25 to 39 in good health and CMV-seropositive.

The genes are TRBV7-9 and TRBJ1-6; the match to TRBD1 covers 9 bases. Unmatched junction bases numbered 12, after V lost 6 bases and J lost 9 bases. In germline, CDR1 is SEHNR, CDR2 FQNEAQ (reference sequence). The CDR3 totals 16 residues. The CDR3 nucleotides are TGTGCCAGCAGAGCCACTACAGGGGGCCGGGGTTCACCCCTCCACTTT. Translated: CASRATTGGRGSPLHF.

The rearrangement uses TRBV7-3 and TRBJ2-3; D remains unclear. The germline V and J ends were trimmed by 5 bases and 5 bases, with 11 bases remaining between them. The CDR3 extends over 13 amino acids. The V gene's germline CDR1 is SGHTA and CDR2 FQGTGA. The CDR3 DNA follows: TGTGCCAGCAGCCCCCGCCGACAAGATACGCAGTATTTT. Residues: CASSPRRQDTQYF.

V is TRBV15 and J is TRBJ1-2, with unresolved D. V was cut by 0 bases and J by 9 bases, with 17 bases left in between. The germline CDR1 and CDR2 sequences are LNHNV and YYDKDF (reference sequence). The CDR3 loop spans 15 amino acids. The CDR3 spells CATSRDFGEVVRYTF. Written as DNA, the CDR3 is TGTGCCACCAGCAGAGACTTCGGGGAGGTTGTACGCTACACCTTC.

The chain is built from TRBV10-2 and TRBJ2-3; 10 bases agree with TRBD2. This CDR3 region has 15 residues. With V trimmed by 4 bases and J by 4 bases, 5 bases remained unmatched. CDR1 is WSHSY and CDR2 is SAAADI in the germline V gene. DNA of the CDR3: TGCGCCAGCAGTGCGACTAGCGGGCCCCCAGATACGCAGTATTTT. Amino acid sequence: CASSATSGPPDTQYF.

This chain connects TRBV11-2 to TRBJ1-6; the D gene is possibly TRBD1 (5 bases). Germline V CDR1 and CDR2: SGHAT, FQNNGV. This CDR3 region has 16 residues. V was cut by 5 bases and J by 0 bases, with 11 bases left in between. The CDR3 here is CASSTGALSYNSPLHF. CDR3 sequence (DNA): TGTGCCAGCAGCACAGGTGCCCTCTCCTATAATTCACCCCTCCACTTT.

The chain is built from TRBV18 and TRBJ2-3, with a possible D match to TRBD2 (6 bases). Trimming took off 1 base at V and 0 bases at J, with 8 bases between the two ends. CDR1 KGHSH and CDR2 LQKENI come from the germline V gene. The length of the CDR3 is 15 residues. CDR3 sequence: CASSPQEGSTDTQYF. CDR3 coding DNA: TGTGCCAGCTCACCACAGGAGGGGAGCACAGATACGCAGTATTTT.

This clone was found a few times. The gene calls are TRBV1 and TRBJ1-5; TRBD1 was called by the table and not checked on the DNA. TRBV1 is designated a pseudogene. The CDR3 loop spans 16 amino acids. CDR3 sequence (DNA): TGCACCAGCAGCCATAGACAGGGGATCTCCAATCAGCCCCAGCATTTT. Protein product: CTSSHRQGISNQPQHF.

This clone was detected once. For the CDR3, the DNA is TGTGCCAGCAGGATGCAAGGGACAGGGGGAGGCTACACCTTC. Its protein is CASRMQGTGGGYTF. The rearrangement joins TRBV28 to TRBJ1-2; 11 nucleotides agree with TRBD1. The V and J ends lost 6 bases and 8 bases, in that order; junction bases with no gene match: 8. The CDR3 extends over 14 amino acids. Germline assignment: CDR1 MDHEN and CDR2 SYDVKM.

This chain uses TRBV10-3 with TRBJ1-4; D gene uncertain. V was pared by 11 bases and J by 3 bases, with 13 bases between. Germline CDR1 reads ENHRY; CDR2 reads SYGVKD. The CDR3 runs 13 residues. The CDR3 spells CASGRGSNEKLFF. CDR3 nucleotide sequence: TGTGCCTCCGGACGGGGATCTAATGAAAAACTGTTTTTT.

Only a few counts were recorded for this clone. This chain joins TRBV28 and TRBJ2-2, with 7 bases identical to TRBD1. The CDR3 runs to 15 residues. Germline CDR1 MDHEN, CDR2 SYDVKM. J lost 8 bases, V lost 5 bases, and 11 bases had no gene match. The CDR3 DNA follows: TGTGCCAGCAGTCTCTTCCACAGGGGTGCGGGGGAGCTGTTTTTT. The encoded protein is CASSLFHRGAGELFF.

The V gene is TRBV7-9, the J gene TRBJ1-4, with D uncertain. CDR1 and CDR2 from the germline V gene are SEHNR and FQNEAQ (reference sequence). Trimming took 8 bases from V and 3 from J, leaving 13 bases between them. This CDR3 comprises 14 residues. CDR3 bases: TGTGCCAGCTCCGGCGGGTCTCCTAATGAAAAACTGTTTTTT. Translating it yields CASSGGSPNEKLFF.

The chain joins TRBV28 to TRBJ2-7; TRBD1 aligns across 10 bases. This CDR3 region has 13 residues. In germline, CDR1 is MDHEN, CDR2 SYDVKM. V dropped 10 bases and J dropped 3; count of bases not matched to a gene: 6. DNA of the CDR3: TGTGCCAACCGGACAGGGGGATACTACGAGCAGTACTTC. It codes for CANRTGGYYEQYF.

V gene TRBV7-2 combines with J gene TRBJ1-5; tentatively, D is TRBD1 (5 bases). With 3 bases removed from V and 7 bases from J, the gap between germline ends came to 16 bases. The CDR3 is 15 amino acids. CDR1 SGHTA and CDR2 FQGNSA come from the germline V gene. The CDR3 DNA is TGTGCCAGCAGCTTCCAGCCCTCGGGGGACCAGCCCCAGCATTTT. It translates to CASSFQPSGDQPQHF. The complete variable domain, with remaining parts taken from reference TRBV7-2 and TRBJ1-5, reads GAGVSQSPSNKVTEKGKDVELRCDPISGHTALYWYRQSLGQGLEFLIYFQGNSAPDKSGLPSDRFSAERTGGSVSTLTIQRTQQEDSAVYLCASSFQPSGDQPQHFGDGTRLSIL.

In regard to this clone: The junction departs from germline at one end; a sequencing error may be responsible. Other DNA sequences in this specimen translate into the identical CDR3. The rearrangement joins TRBV6-1 to TRBJ2-7, with a possible D match to TRBD2 (6 bases). CDR3 length: 14 residues. Germline V gene lookup returns CDR1 MNHNS and CDR2 SASEGT. The CDR3 loop is CASRPPGLAYEQYF. CDR3 bases: TGTGCCAGCAGGCCCCCGGGACTGGCCTATGAGCAGTACTTC.

The chain joins TRBV13 to TRBJ1-3; 9 nucleotides align to TRBD1. The V gene's germline CDR1 is PRHDT and CDR2 FYEKMQ (reference sequence). The V gene end was trimmed by 3 bases and the J gene end by 2 bases; junction bases not matched to a gene: 5. The CDR3 has 16 residues. CDR3 sequence reads: CASSFGQGPPGNTIYF. The CDR3 DNA reads TGTGCCAGCAGCTTCGGACAGGGGCCGCCTGGAAACACCATATATTTT.

The table lists this clone with a few counts. The CDR3 nucleotides read TGTGCCAGCAGCTCACTCCGCGGTAGCTCCTACGAGCAGTACTTC. Encoded protein: CASSSLRGSSYEQYF. The chain links TRBV5-6 to TRBJ2-5, with no clear D. TRBJ2-7 explains the end of the DNA better; the J call may be wrong. CDR3 size: 15 residues. Germline CDR1 SGHDT, CDR2 YYEEEE.

This sequence joins TRBV6-5 and TRBJ2-7; tentatively, D is TRBD1 (5 bases). This CDR3 comprises 15 residues. Deletions cut 0 bases from V and 5 bases from J, with 14 bases between. Germline CDR1 and CDR2: MNHEY and SVGAGI. The CDR3 nucleotides read TGTGCCAGCAGTTACTCAGGCCAGGGCACTGACGAGCAGTACTTC. It yields the protein CASSYSGQGTDEQYF.

The chain joins TRBV11-2 to TRBJ2-7, with D maybe TRBD2 (7 bases). Trimming took 5 bases from V and 1 from J, leaving 18 bases between them. Germline-derived CDR1 and CDR2 are SGHAT and FQNNGV. This CDR3 is built from 16 residues. CDR3 nucleotides: TGTGCCAGCAGCCCGGGGGGCGGACAGAGTTCCTACGAGCAGTACTTC. It codes for CASSPGGGQSSYEQYF.

This rearrangement joins TRBV7-2 to TRBJ2-7; TRBD2 matches 10 bases. Germline CDR1 and CDR2: SGHTA and FQGNSA. The junction had 12 bases not matched to a gene; V was cut back by 5 bases and J by 5 bases. The CDR3 length is 16 residues. For the CDR3, the DNA is TGTGCCAGCAGCCCTAGAAAGAGCGGGGGGGGAGACGAGCAGTACTTC. It specifies CASSPRKSGGGDEQYF.

V usage is TRBV28 and J usage is TRBJ2-1, with 11 bases aligning to TRBD2. Germline-derived CDR1 and CDR2 are MDHEN and SYDVKM. V lost 4 bases and J lost 6; bases outside the gene matches: 8. The CDR3 has 16 amino acids. CDR3 sequence: CASSSPSGGSRNEQFF. CDR3 in DNA: TGTGCCAGCAGTTCTCCTAGCGGGGGGAGTCGCAATGAGCAGTTCTTC.

V gene TRBV7-6 combines with J gene TRBJ2-2; 10 nucleotides match TRBD2. The CDR3 runs 18 residues. Germline CDR1 reads SGHVS; CDR2 reads FNYEAQ. V gave up 7 bases and J gave up 6 bases; unmatched junction bases: 17. CDR3 in amino acids: CASKPGTSVLGRAGELFF. The CDR3 region has the DNA TGTGCCAGCAAGCCTGGGACTAGCGTTTTAGGTAGAGCCGGGGAGCTGTTTTTT.

The J gene is TRBJ2-5, the V gene TRBV11-2, with unresolved D. The DNA matches TRBJ2-7 better at its end, which makes the J call doubtful. This CDR3 has 12 amino acids. Germline V gene lookup returns CDR1 SGHAT and CDR2 FQNNGV. The CDR3 DNA reads TGTGCCAGCAGCACTTACTCCTACGAGCAGTACTTC. Residues: CASSTYSYEQYF.

This chain joins TRBV25-1 and TRBJ2-1; 9 bases are shared with TRBD1. Per germline, CDR1 MGHDK and CDR2 SYGVNS. The CDR3 extends over 16 amino acids. V was clipped by 5 bases and J by 9 bases; unmatched bases: 14. Here the CDR3 DNA reads TGTGCCAGCAGTCCCTTTTTCCGGGACAGGGATCCTGAGCAGTTCTTC. Translated, it gives CASSPFFRDRDPEQFF.

The chain uses TRBV21-1 and TRBJ2-7; the listed D gene, TRBD2, was not tested against the DNA. TRBV21-1 is a pseudogene. This CDR3 region has 13 residues. The CDR3 protein is CASSKHRGYEQYF. In DNA form, the CDR3 reads TGTGCCAGCAGCAAACACCGGGGCTACGAGCAGTACTTC.

In this sample, this clone turned up a few times. The rearrangement links TRBV5-8 to TRBJ2-3; 11 bases are a match to TRBD2. Germline trimming cut 4 bases from V and 6 bases from J; bases unmatched to any gene: 16. The CDR3 has 18 residues. Germline CDR1 and CDR2: SGHTS and YDEGEE. The CDR3 nucleotides read TGTGCCAGCAGCCCCCGGTGGGGTAGCGGGGGGGCAAAGGATACGCAGTATTTT. Its protein is CASSPRWGSGGAKDTQYF.

The chain joins TRBV11-3 to TRBJ2-3, with TRBD1 as a possible D gene (6 bases). The CDR3 contains 12 residues. V lost 5 bases and J 6 bases, leaving 9 bases between the germline ends. The germline CDR1 and CDR2 sequences are SGHNT and YENEEA. The CDR3: CASSPQGDTQYF. Written as DNA, the CDR3 is TGTGCCAGCAGCCCCCAGGGGGATACGCAGTATTTT.

The chain uses TRBV15 and TRBJ1-3, with 12 bases lining up with TRBD1. The CDR3 has 14 amino acids. In germline, CDR1 is LNHNV, CDR2 YYDKDF (reference sequence). V dropped 8 bases and J dropped 4; count of bases not matched to a gene: 3. The CDR3 region has the DNA TGTGCCACCTGGGACAGGGGGCAAGGAAACACCATATATTTT. As protein: CATWDRGQGNTIYF.

Here the CDR3 reads CASSQGQEETQYF. CDR3 bases: TGCGCCAGCAGCCAAGGACAGGAAGAGACCCAGTACTTC. The rearrangement joins TRBV4-1 to TRBJ2-5; D might be TRBD1 (6 bases). CDR1 MGHRA and CDR2 YSYEKL come from the germline V gene. The germline V and J ends were trimmed by 1 base and 3 bases, with 6 bases remaining between them. The CDR3 contains 13 residues.

The rearrangement uses TRBV7-2 and TRBJ1-1; TRBD1 might be the D (5 bases). The CDR3 spans 15 residues. Looked up from germline, CDR1 is SGHTA and CDR2 is FQGNSA. The V end lost 5 bases, the J end lost 7 bases, and 20 bases lay between the germline ends. CDR3: CASSPPETVSLEAFF. As DNA, the CDR3 is TGTGCCAGCAGCCCCCCTGAGACAGTGAGCCTTGAAGCTTTCTTT. The whole variable domain, filled in from reference TRBV7-2 and TRBJ1-1, reads GAGVSQSPSNKVTEKGKDVELRCDPISGHTALYWYRQSLGQGLEFLIYFQGNSAPDKSGLPSDRFSAERTGGSVSTLTIQRTQQEDSAVYLCASSPPETVSLEAFFGQGTRLTVV.

Worth noting for this clone: Its ends do not fully match the called genes, so a read error is possible. The rearrangement uses TRBV6-1 and TRBJ1-6; 7 bases match TRBD1. The CDR3 has 18 amino acids. Germline values: CDR1 MNHNS, CDR2 SASEGT. The chain's CDR3 is CASSEARGLSSYNSPPHF. CDR3 nucleotides: TGTGCCAGCAGTGAAGCTAGGGGGCTGAGCTCCTATAATTCACCCCCCCACTTT.

The sample holds a few counts of this clone. The genes are TRBV9 and TRBJ2-3, with 7 bases lining up with TRBD2. The CDR3 length is 14 residues. V lost 1 base and J lost 1; bases outside the gene matches: 0. Germline lookup yields CDR1 SGDLS and CDR2 YYNGEE. The CDR3 region has the DNA TGTGCCAGCAGCGTACTAGCGGGCACAGATACGCAGTATTTT. Protein: CASSVLAGTDTQYF.